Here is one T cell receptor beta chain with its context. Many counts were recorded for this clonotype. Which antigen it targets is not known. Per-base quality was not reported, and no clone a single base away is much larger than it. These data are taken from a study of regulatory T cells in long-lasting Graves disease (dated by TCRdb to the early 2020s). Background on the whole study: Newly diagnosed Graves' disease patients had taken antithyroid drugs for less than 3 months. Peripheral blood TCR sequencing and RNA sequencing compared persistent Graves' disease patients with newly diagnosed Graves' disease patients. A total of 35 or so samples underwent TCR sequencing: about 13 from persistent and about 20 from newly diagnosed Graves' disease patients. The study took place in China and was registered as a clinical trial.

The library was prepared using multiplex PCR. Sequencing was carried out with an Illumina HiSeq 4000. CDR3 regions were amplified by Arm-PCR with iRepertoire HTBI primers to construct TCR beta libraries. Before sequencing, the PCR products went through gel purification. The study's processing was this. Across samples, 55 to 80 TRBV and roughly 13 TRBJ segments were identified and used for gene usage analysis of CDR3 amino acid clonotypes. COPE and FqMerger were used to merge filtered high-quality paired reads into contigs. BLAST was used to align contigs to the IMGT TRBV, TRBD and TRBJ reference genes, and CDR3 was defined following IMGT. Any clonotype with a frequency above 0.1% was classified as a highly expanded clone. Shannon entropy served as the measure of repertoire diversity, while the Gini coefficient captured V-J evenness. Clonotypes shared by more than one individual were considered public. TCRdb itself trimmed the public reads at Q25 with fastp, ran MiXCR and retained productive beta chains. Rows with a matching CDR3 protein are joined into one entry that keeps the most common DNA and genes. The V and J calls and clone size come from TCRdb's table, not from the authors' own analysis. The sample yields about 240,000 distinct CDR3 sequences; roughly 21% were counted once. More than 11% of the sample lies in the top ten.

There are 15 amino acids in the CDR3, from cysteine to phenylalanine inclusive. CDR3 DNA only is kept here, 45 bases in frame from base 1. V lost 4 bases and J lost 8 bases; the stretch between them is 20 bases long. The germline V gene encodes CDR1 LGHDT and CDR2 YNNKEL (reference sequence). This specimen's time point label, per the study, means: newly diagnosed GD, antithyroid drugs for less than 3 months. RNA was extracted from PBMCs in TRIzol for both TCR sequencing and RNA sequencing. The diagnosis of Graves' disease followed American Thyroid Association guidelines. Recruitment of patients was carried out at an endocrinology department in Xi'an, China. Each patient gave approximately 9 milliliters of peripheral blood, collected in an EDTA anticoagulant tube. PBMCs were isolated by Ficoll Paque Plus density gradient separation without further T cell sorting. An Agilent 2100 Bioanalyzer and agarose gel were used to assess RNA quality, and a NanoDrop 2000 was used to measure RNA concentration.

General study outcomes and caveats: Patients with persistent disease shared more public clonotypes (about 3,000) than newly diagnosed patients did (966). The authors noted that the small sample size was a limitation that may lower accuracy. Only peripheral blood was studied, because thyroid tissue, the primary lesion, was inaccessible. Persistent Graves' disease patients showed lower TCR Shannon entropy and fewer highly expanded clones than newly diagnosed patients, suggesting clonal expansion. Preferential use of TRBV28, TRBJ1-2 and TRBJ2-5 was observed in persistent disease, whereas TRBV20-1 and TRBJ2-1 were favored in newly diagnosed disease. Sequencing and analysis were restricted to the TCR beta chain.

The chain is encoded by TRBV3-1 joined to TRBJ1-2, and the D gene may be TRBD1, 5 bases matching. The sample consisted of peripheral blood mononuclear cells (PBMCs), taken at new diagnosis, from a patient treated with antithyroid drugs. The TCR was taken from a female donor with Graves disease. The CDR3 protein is CASSPRDGRSLGYTF. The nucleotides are TGTGCCAGCAGCCCCCGGGACGGCCGATCCCTAGGCTACACCTTC.